The clone carrying this TCR beta chain was recorded at least ten times. The CDR3 sequence is 16 residues long. With 1 base removed from V and 2 bases from J, the gap between germline ends came to 12 bases. The V gene's germline CDR1 is MGHRA and CDR2 YSYEKL. TCRdb redid the calling of the 5' RACE reads with MiXCR, one entry per CDR3 protein. Of about 60,000 distinct CDR3 sequences in the sample, around 15% were seen once. The data derive from a study of T cells of healthy individuals. V and J are TRBV4-1 and TRBJ1-5, with D uncertain. The receptor was derived from a human donor in good health. The DNA of the CDR3 is TGCGCCAGCAGCCAAGGAGAAGGGTTGGGCAATCAGCCCCAGCATTTT. Amino acids: CASSQGEGLGNQPQHF.